A selection of T cell receptor beta chains follows, all from one sample in a study of blood T cell repertoires in COVID-19. Data came from immunoSEQ multiplex PCR; TCRdb stores just in-frame clones and leaves some out. The sample carries about 220,000 clones, around nine tenths recorded once. The specimen sequenced was PBMCs or T cells enriched from blood (not recorded which). The receptors here all came from a woman between 50 and 59 years old with acute COVID-19. CDR3s include the opening cysteine and the closing phenylalanine or tryptophan. D genes are given only for firm matches. The size entry is marked missing in some rows and otherwise reads once, few, many or a size class.

D	size	V	J	DNA	CDR3
.	once	TRBV21-1	TRBJ2-1	TGTGCCAGCAGCGAGGGGGCAGGGGGCGGGGATGAGCAGTTCTTC	CASSEGAGGGDEQFF
.	once	TRBV2	TRBJ1-1	TGTGCCAGCAGTGAAGACAATGCTCCGAGAGGTTTCTTT	CASSEDNAPRGFF
TRBD2	.	TRBV5-1	TRBJ2-1	TGCGCCAGCAGCCCACTACTAGCGGGAGTCAAGAGTGAGCAGTTCTTC	CASSPLLAGVKSEQFF
TRBD1	.	TRBV19	TRBJ2-7	TGTGCCAGTAACCTGAACACCGGGACAGGAGGCGAGCAGTACTTC	CASNLNTGTGGEQYF
TRBD1	.	TRBV27	TRBJ2-2	TGTGCCAGCAGTCCTCGGACAGGTTTAACCGGGGAGCTGTTTTTT	CASSPRTGLTGELFF
TRBD1	.	TRBV15	TRBJ2-7	TGTGCCACCAGCAGAGATGGTGGGACAGGGTCTAGAGAGCAGTACTTC	CATSRDGGTGSREQYF
.	.	TRBV27	TRBJ2-4	TGTGCCAGCAGGTCATCCCGACAGGCCCCACTAGCCAAAAACATTCAGTACTTC	CASRSSRQAPLAKNIQYF
.	.	TRBV23-1	TRBJ2-7	TGCGCCAGCAGTCAATCGCGGCGCGAGACAGCTACCTACGAGCAGTACTTC	CASSQSRRETATYEQYF
TRBD1	.	TRBV27	TRBJ2-2	TGTGCCAGCAGTTTAGGGACAGTGAACACCGGGGAGCTGTTTTTT	CASSLGTVNTGELFF
.	few	TRBV10-2	TRBJ1-3	TGCGCCAGCAGTGAGCAGGGTACCAGAAACACCATATATTTT	CASSEQGTRNTIYF
.	few	TRBV7-2	TRBJ2-2	TGTGCCAGCAGCTTAAATCGGGTCGGTCTCAACACCGGGGAGCTGTTTTTT	CASSLNRVGLNTGELFF
TRBD1	.	TRBV5-1	TRBJ1-6	TGCGCCAGCAGCTTGGCCGGACAGGGTTTGTCACCCCTCCACTTT	CASSLAGQGLSPLHF
.	.	TRBV6-1	TRBJ2-3	TGTGCCAGCAGTGAATATTCTATAAGCACAGATACGCAGTATTTT	CASSEYSISTDTQYF
TRBD1	.	TRBV10-2	TRBJ1-1	TGCGCCAGCAGTGAGTTGAGGACAGGGAGGGAAGCTTTCTTT	CASSELRTGREAFF
.	.	TRBV10-3	TRBJ2-7	TGTGCCATCAGTGAGAGGGGCGCCGCCGAAGACGAGCAGTACTTC	CAISERGAAEDEQYF
TRBD2	.	TRBV24-1	TRBJ2-1	TGTGCCACCAGTGACCCGGGACTAGCGGGAGTCAATGAGCAGTTCTTC	CATSDPGLAGVNEQFF
TRBD2	once	TRBV28	TRBJ2-5	TGTGCCAGCAGTTTACCGGGAGGGACGTCCCAAGAGACCCAGTACTTC	CASSLPGGTSQETQYF
TRBD2	.	TRBV7-3	TRBJ2-2	TGTGCCAGCAGCTTACTAGCGGGAGATACCGGGGAGCTGTTTTTT	CASSLLAGDTGELFF
.	.	TRBV3-1/TRBV3-2	TRBJ1-2	TGTGCCAGCAGCCAAGTCGGTTTCTATGGCTACACCTTC	CASSQVGFYGYTF
.	once	TRBV30	TRBJ1-2	TGTGCCTGGAGTTATTGGACCGACAGCAACTATGGCTACACCTTC	CAWSYWTDSNYGYTF
TRBD1	.	TRBV27	TRBJ1-2	TGTGCCAGCAGCCCCATCGATTCAGACAGGGGCCTCGGACTGGGTGGCTACACCTTC	CASSPIDSDRGLGLGGYTF
TRBD1	once	TRBV28	TRBJ2-7	TGTGCCAGCAGTTTGTCAGGGGGTTACGAGCAGTACTTC	CASSLSGGYEQYF
TRBD2	.	TRBV28	TRBJ2-1	TGTGCCAGCAGCCCTAACCTCGGGACTAGCGGGAGGGCGGTATACAATGAGCAGTTCTTC	CASSPNLGTSGRAVYNEQFF
.	.	TRBV5-1	TRBJ1-2	TGCGCCAGCAGCTTGGCAGGGCAGGTTATCAAGGGCTACACCTTC	CASSLAGQVIKGYTF
.	.	TRBV27	TRBJ1-2	TGTGCCAGCAGTTTATCCGGACAGTTCTATGGCTACACCTTC	CASSLSGQFYGYTF
.	.	TRBV19	TRBJ2-3	TGTGCCAGTAGTATCAGGCTTCTCACAGATACGCAGTATTTT	CASSIRLLTDTQYF
.	.	TRBV7-9	TRBJ1-2	TGTGCCAGCAGCTTAGGAGTGGCGGGAAACTATGGCTACACCTTC	CASSLGVAGNYGYTF
.	once	TRBV11-3	TRBJ2-1	TGTGCCAGCAGCTTCGGGTATGGGAGCGGTGGCGATGAGCAGTTCTTC	CASSFGYGSGGDEQFF
.	.	TRBV6-2/TRBV6-3	TRBJ1-1	TGTGCCAGCAGTTACTGGGCAGATGAAGCTTTCTTT	CASSYWADEAFF
.	.	TRBV5-5	TRBJ1-5	TGTGCCAGCAGTAGGTCTGCGGGGGTTAATCAGCCCCAGCATTTT	CASSRSAGVNQPQHF
TRBD1	.	TRBV3-1/TRBV3-2	TRBJ2-5	TGTGCCAGCACCTCAGGACAGGGTTGGTTCCGTGATACCCAGTACTTC	CASTSGQGWFRDTQYF
TRBD1	.	TRBV18	TRBJ1-6	TGTGCCAGCTCACCAGGGCACAGGGGAAATTCACCCCTCCACTTT	CASSPGHRGNSPLHF
TRBD2	.	TRBV30	TRBJ2-5	TGTGCCTGGAGTGTCGCAGCGGGAGGGGGAGAGACCCAGTACTTC	CAWSVAAGGGETQYF
TRBD2	few	TRBV6-5	TRBJ2-7	TGTGCCAGCAGCTTTAGCGGGATAAGCTCCTACGAGCAGTACTTC	CASSFSGISSYEQYF
.	.	TRBV11-3	TRBJ2-3	TGTGCCAGCAGCTTAGAGAGGGCCGGTGAAGGGAGGACGCAGTATTTT	CASSLERAGEGRTQYF
.	.	TRBV5-1	TRBJ1-2	TGCGCCAGCAGCTCCCTGGCCAGGGGCTATGGCTACACCTTC	CASSSLARGYGYTF
TRBD2	.	TRBV5-3	TRBJ2-1	TGTGCCAGAAGCTTGGGGACCGGGACTAGGAATGAGCAGTTCTTC	CARSLGTGTRNEQFF
.	.	TRBV5-1	TRBJ1-4	TGCGCCACCTCCAGCGGGCCAGTCGATAGAACTAATGAAAAACTGTTTTTT	CATSSGPVDRTNEKLFF
.	.	TRBV11-3	TRBJ2-3	TGTGCCAGCAGCTTAGAGCCAGGCACAGATACGCAGTATTTT	CASSLEPGTDTQYF
TRBD1	.	TRBV5-4	TRBJ2-7	TGTGCCAGCAGCACGGGACAGGGATCTGACGAGCAGTACTTC	CASSTGQGSDEQYF
.	.	TRBV5-5	TRBJ1-6	TGTGCCAGCAGCTCTGTAGGAGGGGACGGTTCACCCCTCCACTTT	CASSSVGGDGSPLHF